These T cell receptor beta chains were read from a single sample in a study of T cell responses to AZD1222 COVID-19 vaccine. TCRdb's table, derived via immunoSEQ multiplex PCR, lists solely in-frame clones and lacks some. Among 100,000 to 150,000 clones listed, about 89% were seen once. The specimen comprised peripheral blood, sampled on day 0 of MenACWY control vaccination. Every receptor here comes from an adult in good health. The CDR3 runs from the conserved cysteine through the conserved F or W. A D gene is named only where the DNA matches it firmly. Size is stated for part of the rows, as once, few or many counts, or as a class when the clone is expanded.

>TRBJ2-1|TRBV6-5|TRBD1|-
CANRDRGSNEQFF
TGTGCCAACCGGGACAGGGGATCCAATGAGCAGTTCTTC
>TRBJ2-1|TRBV5-1|-|-
CASSLERHNEQFF
TGCGCCAGCAGCTTGGAGAGACACAATGAGCAGTTCTTC
>TRBJ2-2|TRBV29-1|-|once
CSVTGSGAAGELFF
TGCAGCGTTACGGGATCGGGGGCGGCCGGGGAGCTGTTTTTT
>TRBJ2-1|TRBV4-1|TRBD2|-
CASSQDSGSRNEQFF
TGCGCCAGCAGCCAAGATAGCGGGAGTCGCAATGAGCAGTTCTTC
>TRBJ1-2|TRBV3-1/TRBV3-2|TRBD1|-
CASSHRGQGSGYTF
TGTGCCAGCAGCCATCGGGGACAGGGAAGTGGCTACACCTTC
>TRBJ1-2|TRBV11-3|TRBD1|-
CASSSGQNYGYTF
TGTGCCAGCAGCTCGGGACAGAACTATGGCTACACCTTC
>TRBJ1-5|TRBV30|-|-
CAWSTGNGQPQHF
TGTGCCTGGAGTACAGGGAATGGTCAGCCCCAGCATTTT
>TRBJ2-2|TRBV11-3|-|-
CASSLSGFTGELFF
TGTGCCAGCAGCTTAAGTGGATTCACCGGGGAGCTGTTTTTT
>TRBJ1-4|TRBV9|-|-
CASSVGNAATNEKLFF
TGTGCCAGCAGCGTAGGGAACGCCGCAACTAATGAAAAACTGTTTTTT
>TRBJ1-3|TRBV5-6|-|-
CASSLVSGNTIYF
TGTGCCAGCAGCTTGGTGAGCGGAAACACCATATATTTT
>TRBJ1-1|TRBV6-5|-|-
CASSPVLGEAFF
TGTGCCAGCAGCCCGGTCCTGGGGGAAGCTTTCTTT
>TRBJ1-3|TRBV3-1/TRBV3-2|-|-
CASSHTRPGGGNTIYF
TGTGCCAGCAGCCACACCCGCCCCGGTGGGGGAAACACCATATATTTT
>TRBJ1-1|TRBV6-5|-|-
CASSSMGGGNTEAFF
TGTGCCAGCAGCTCCATGGGAGGGGGGAACACTGAAGCTTTCTTT
>TRBJ1-2|TRBV19|-|-
CASKRAGDNYGYTF
TGTGCCAGTAAGAGGGCAGGGGACAACTATGGCTACACCTTC
>TRBJ2-5|TRBV5-1|TRBD1|-
CASSLAPRQGVETQYF
TGCGCCAGCAGCTTGGCCCCGAGACAGGGAGTTGAGACCCAGTACTTC
>TRBJ2-3|TRBV3-1/TRBV3-2|-|-
CASSFRGPDTQYF
TGTGCCAGCAGTTTCCGGGGGCCGGATACGCAGTATTTT
>TRBJ1-1|TRBV7-2|-|once
CASSLASGSGTEAFF
TGTGCCAGCAGCTTAGCGTCGGGGTCCGGCACTGAAGCTTTCTTT
>TRBJ1-3|TRBV11-2|-|-
CASSAPLGNTIYF
TGTGCCAGCAGCGCCCCACTCGGAAACACCATATATTTT
>TRBJ1-2|TRBV6-5|-|-
CASSSTENYGYTF
TGTGCCAGCAGTTCGACAGAAAACTATGGCTACACCTTC
>TRBJ2-3|TRBV6-6|-|-
CASSFSGQSTDTQYF
TGTGCCAGCAGTTTCTCTGGACAAAGCACAGATACGCAGTATTTT
>TRBJ1-3|TRBV6-2/TRBV6-3|-|once
CASSPGPGNTIYF
TGTGCCAGCAGTCCCGGTCCCGGAAACACCATATATTTT
>TRBJ1-2|TRBV28|-|-
CASSFLKGRSYTF
TGTGCCAGCAGTTTTTTGAAGGGGCGATCCTACACCTTC
>TRBJ2-1|TRBV5-1|-|-
CASRQDGSSYNEQFF
TGCGCCAGCCGACAGGACGGGAGCTCCTACAATGAGCAGTTCTTC
>TRBJ1-2|TRBV6-5|TRBD1|-
CASSRDSNYGYTF
TGTGCCAGCAGTCGGGACAGTAACTATGGCTACACCTTC
>TRBJ1-6|TRBV5-4|TRBD1|once
CASSLDGQGANSPLHF
TGTGCCAGCAGCTTGGATGGACAGGGGGCTAATTCACCCCTCCACTTT
>TRBJ2-3|TRBV6-5|TRBD2|once
CASSYSSGRGTDTQYF
TGTGCCAGCAGTTACTCCAGCGGGAGAGGCACAGATACGCAGTATTTT
>TRBJ1-2|TRBV4-1|-|-
CASSPSGSAEIGYTF
TGCGCCAGCAGCCCCAGCGGTAGTGCCGAAATTGGTTACACCTTC
>TRBJ2-4|TRBV13|-|-
CASSLLGAKNIQYF
TGTGCCAGCAGCTTACTAGGAGCCAAAAACATTCAGTACTTC
>TRBJ2-1|TRBV30|TRBD2|-
CAWSKVGGPFEQFF
TGTGCCTGGAGTAAGGTGGGAGGGCCGTTTGAGCAGTTCTTC
>TRBJ2-2|TRBV7-9|TRBD2|-
CASSFPTSGRNPYTGELFF
TGTGCCAGCAGCTTTCCGACTAGCGGGAGGAATCCGTACACCGGGGAGCTGTTTTTT
>TRBJ2-3|TRBV9|TRBD2|-
CASSALAGTIGDTQYF
TGTGCCAGCAGCGCACTAGCGGGCACTATCGGAGATACGCAGTATTTT
>TRBJ1-1|TRBV6-5|TRBD1|-
CASRTTGGTEAFF
TGTGCCAGCAGGACGACAGGGGGGACTGAAGCTTTCTTT
>TRBJ2-7|TRBV7-3|-|once
CASSPNRVEQYF
TGTGCCAGCAGCCCCAATCGGGTCGAGCAGTACTTC
>TRBJ1-5|TRBV11-3|TRBD1|-
CASSFPDRGRLSNQPQHF
TGTGCCAGCAGCTTCCCGGACAGGGGGCGACTTAGCAATCAGCCCCAGCATTTT
>TRBJ2-1|TRBV4-3|TRBD2|-
CASSQDSGTSGYNEQFF
TGCGCCAGCAGCCAAGACTCCGGGACTAGCGGCTACAATGAGCAGTTCTTC